This is a list of T cell receptor beta chains from one sample in a study of cytomegalovirus exposure and HLA in healthy donors. The data were produced by immunoSEQ multiplex PCR, yet TCRdb's version contains in-frame clones alone and is incomplete. Among around 100,000 clones listed, around 79% were seen once. The specimen sequenced was PBMCs. Source of these receptors: a woman between 40 and 55 years old in good health and CMV-seronegative. The CDR3 runs from the conserved cysteine through the conserved F or W. The order of the fields is J gene, clone size, D gene, CDR3 length, V gene, CDR3 protein, CDR3 DNA. The D gene is left open where the match is weak. Size is stated for part of the rows, as once, few or many counts, or as a class when the clone is expanded.

>TRBJ2-2|NA|TRBD1|15|TRBV7-7
CASSLGQGATGELFF
TGTGCTAGCAGCTTAGGACAGGGGGCCACCGGGGAGCTGTTTTTT
>TRBJ1-4|NA|NA|16|TRBV5-5
CASSWGGGRLSEKLFF
TGTGCCAGCAGCTGGGGCGGGGGGCGGTTGAGCGAAAAACTGTTTTTT
>TRBJ2-7|NA|NA|16|TRBV5-8
CASSGTLARLFHEQYF
TGTGCCAGCAGCGGAACCCTAGCCAGGCTCTTTCACGAGCAGTACTTC
>TRBJ2-5|NA|TRBD2|16|TRBV9
CASSPALAGGQETQYF
TGTGCCAGCAGCCCCGCACTAGCGGGGGGGCAAGAGACCCAGTACTTC
>TRBJ2-4|NA|TRBD1|15|TRBV19
CASSVIGQGKNIQYF
TGTGCCAGTAGTGTGATAGGACAGGGGAAAAACATTCAGTACTTC
>TRBJ2-1|NA|TRBD2|17|TRBV7-9
CASSLVSLAGGYNEQFF
TGTGCCAGCAGCTTAGTATCACTAGCGGGGGGTTACAATGAGCAGTTCTTC
>TRBJ1-6|NA|TRBD1|15|TRBV6-5
CASSPAGQGSSPLHF
TGTGCCAGCAGCCCTGCGGGACAGGGTTCTTCACCCCTCCACTTT
>TRBJ2-5|NA|NA|18|TRBV4-2
CASSQVGTGSISSETQYF
TGTGCCAGCAGCCAAGTTGGAACAGGGAGCATCTCTTCGGAGACCCAGTACTTC
>TRBJ2-3|NA|TRBD2|16|TRBV18
CASSLSSGGGTDTQYF
TGTGCCAGCTCACTCTCTAGCGGGGGGGGCACAGATACGCAGTATTTT
>TRBJ2-5|few|NA|12|TRBV2
CASSYYGETQYF
TGTGCCAGCAGTTACTATGGAGAGACCCAGTACTTC
>TRBJ2-7|NA|NA|14|TRBV28
CASSSGWFAYEQYF
TGTGCCAGCAGCTCGGGGTGGTTCGCCTACGAGCAGTACTTC
>TRBJ2-7|NA|NA|15|TRBV7-7
CASSLGLGAKDEQYF
TGTGCTAGCAGCTTAGGCCTGGGAGCTAAAGACGAGCAGTACTTC
>TRBJ2-5|NA|TRBD2|15|TRBV5-4
CASSREGSLARTQYF
TGTGCCAGCAGCAGGGAGGGGTCGCTTGCCCGGACCCAGTACTTC
>TRBJ2-7|NA|NA|14|TRBV7-7
CASSLDRYSYEQYF
TGTGCTAGCAGCCTCGACAGGTACTCCTACGAGCAGTACTTC
>TRBJ2-2|NA|TRBD2|16|TRBV28
CASRLTSGSFPGELFF
TGTGCCAGCAGGTTGACTAGCGGGAGCTTTCCCGGGGAGCTGTTTTTT
>TRBJ1-4|NA|TRBD1|15|TRBV5-4
CASMDRGTENEKLFF
TGTGCCAGCATGGACAGGGGGACCGAAAATGAAAAACTGTTTTTT
>TRBJ2-3|NA|TRBD2|16|TRBV15
CATSRRSGRGTDTQYF
TGTGCCACCAGCAGACGTAGCGGGAGAGGTACAGATACGCAGTATTTT
>TRBJ2-7|NA|TRBD1|11|TRBV29-1
CSVRTGLEQYF
TGCAGCGTTCGGACAGGGCTAGAGCAGTACTTC
>TRBJ2-7|few|TRBD2|14|TRBV5-5
CASRLAGARYEQYF
TGTGCCAGCAGGTTAGCGGGAGCTCGGTACGAGCAGTACTTC
>TRBJ2-2|NA|NA|15|TRBV7-7
CASSLDRANTGELFF
TGTGCTAGCAGCTTAGACAGAGCGAACACCGGGGAGCTGTTTTTT
>TRBJ2-7|NA|TRBD1|14|TRBV6-6
CASSSPGQGYEQYF
TGTGCCAGCAGTTCCCCGGGACAGGGGTACGAGCAGTACTTC
>TRBJ2-6|NA|TRBD1|16|TRBV19
CASSWTGGAGANVLTF
TGTGCCAGCTCTTGGACAGGGGGCGCTGGGGCCAACGTCCTGACTTTC
>TRBJ2-7|once|TRBD2|16|TRBV28
CASSSPSGRFTYEQYF
TGTGCCAGCAGTTCCCCAAGCGGGAGATTCACCTACGAGCAGTACTTC
>TRBJ1-4|NA|TRBD1|15|TRBV19
CASSISDRGFEKLFF
TGTGCCAGTAGTATATCCGACAGGGGGTTTGAAAAACTGTTTTTT
>TRBJ2-3|few|NA|14|TRBV11-2
CASSLLGTVDTQYF
TGTGCCAGCAGCCTACTAGGTACTGTCGATACGCAGTATTTT
>TRBJ1-2|NA|NA|14|TRBV18
CASSPSTELGGYTF
TGTGCCAGCTCACCCTCGACAGAGTTGGGGGGCTACACCTTC